The T cell receptor (beta chain) described here comes from a study of technical replicates of blood from four donors. Produced via immunoSEQ multiplex PCR; TCRdb's table is partial and in-frame only. The sample lists 65,000 to 95,000 clones, about nine tenths occurring once. The specimen was T cells isolated from PBMCs. This TCR was sampled from a human donor in good health.

The CDR3 is CASSRRRTGEDYGYTF. The CDR3 DNA follows: TGTGCCAGCAGCAGGCGCAGGACAGGGGAGGACTATGGCTACACCTTC. The rearrangement joins TRBV11-3 to TRBJ1-2, with TRBD1 identical over 9 bases. The CDR3 consists of 16 residues. CDR1 SGHNT and CDR2 YENEEA come from the germline V gene. The J segment lost 3 bases and the V segment lost 5 bases, leaving 10 bases of the junction unmatched.